This section outlines one T cell receptor beta chain sequence together with its context. Its antigen is not yet known. Nothing much larger sits one base from this clone, and base qualities are not available. This record comes from a study of cytomegalovirus exposure and HLA in healthy donors (dated by TCRdb to 2016 to 2017). As for the study more broadly: An earlier analysis of 587 of the donors reported 276 Gb of sequence data and roughly 120 million unique TCR beta sequences obtained from around 180 million T cells. About 300 gigabases of sequencing data and 75 million to 85 million unique TCR sequences made up an early release that covered 640 HLA-typed donors. Of the roughly 400 genotyped donors, approximately 80% fell in the genetic ancestry cluster associated with self-reported Caucasian donors. The study aimed to test whether cataloging public T cell receptors could reveal signatures of past pathogen exposure. The study profiled the T cell repertoires of 500 to 800 subjects by immunosequencing and related them to cytomegalovirus serostatus. Along with the approximately 700-subject first cohort, a separate validation cohort of over a hundred different subjects was used. To predict cytomegalovirus infection status, the study brought together high-throughput TCR immunosequencing, statistical association of individual TCRs with disease status, and machine learning. A later analysis re-analyzed previously published TCR beta repertoires from 550 to 700 donors and added high-resolution HLA genotyping to study TCR occurrence patterns. Rather than drawing on any new phenotypic data, the later analysis identified candidate immune exposures from TCR beta sequences and the way those sequences occurred across donors. An earlier analysis of several hundred of the donors applied high-throughput TCR beta sequencing to assess whether each TCR beta V gene segment acted as functional or pseudogenic. Alongside the repertoire data, information on donor age, sex, ethnicity and CMV serostatus was compiled. In a later genetic analysis, genome-wide SNP genotypes for about three fifths of the roughly 670 donors were used, and that subset was treated as a discovery cohort. All discovery cohort repertoires had been generated on a single sequencing platform. Both class I and class II loci were covered by HLA typing, at four-digit resolution. The number of typed donors differed by locus: about 620-640 for A, B, C, DRB1 and DQB1; some 540 for DQA1; around 610 for DPA1; and some 470 for DPB1. Roughly five DR-DQ haplotypes were treated as single units for association and clustering because of strong linkage in the cohort. Across 398 genotyped donors of the cohort, an average of about 200,000 unique TCR beta nucleotide sequences per donor were sequenced, and around 19% of those sequences were non-productive. General study outcomes and caveats: When HLA alleles, especially DR and DQ, strongly co-occurred, TCR associations were difficult to assign to individual alleles. For the cohort, immune exposure information was limited to CMV serostatus. A few of the identified cytomegalovirus-associated TCR beta chains were confirmed in vitro to be specific for cytomegalovirus antigens. Because HLA typing was unavailable for some donors at each locus, only the typed subset was used in association tests. In a later analysis, some 18,000 TCR beta sequences were associated with specific HLA alleles at a false discovery rate of 0.05. A group of highly shared sequence variants was considered likely to be a technical artifact of the sequencing pipeline. Across donors, most TCR sequences were observed very rarely, whereas some public TCRs were present in many individuals. The authors suggested that the approach could potentially be extended to other disease states and immunological phenotypes. Because counts were too low, seventeen rarely observed V segments, including chromosome 9 orphons, were excluded from the earlier analysis of under 650 of the donors. Only TCR beta chains were sequenced in this cohort, and the absence of alpha or paired-chain data limited detectable features. A later analysis found that most CMV-associated TCR beta chains appeared HLA-restricted, with HLA associations seemingly driven largely by CMV exposure. The classifier was reported to diagnose cytomegalovirus status with high specificity and sensitivity in both the original and validation cohorts. Some IMGT-functional V segments, including TRBV6-2 and TRBV6-3, could not be distinguished by the 87-base-pair reads and were therefore excluded. V-gene and J-gene trimming of TCR beta chains was associated with a missense DCLRE1C variant in a later genetic analysis, and the association was replicated in an independent cohort. The study listed approximately 150 TCR beta chains as associated with cytomegalovirus. In a later analysis, HLA-associated TCR beta chains were found to be more clonally expanded and to have lower generation probabilities than equally common non-associated chains. A later genetic analysis reported fewer N-insertions in productive TCRs among donors in an Asian-associated ancestry cluster than the roughly 700-donor mean. Sequencing depth was assumed to be roughly uniform across donors in the presence/absence analyses, though that assumption may not hold. A further reported finding was that TCR beta sequences accurately predicted the HLA-A and HLA-B alleles for most subjects in the first cohort. Linkage disequilibrium might explain the correlated functional status among segregating V segments, but an unknown experimental factor could not be excluded. According to a later analysis, TCR association rates differed among HLA loci, with DRB1 alleles showing the most associated TCRs and HLA-C alleles showing the fewest. Broadly in line with IMGT annotations, most TCR beta V segments showed up in productive rearrangements about 90% or about 30% of the time in an earlier analysis of several hundred of the donors. A later analysis reported that several top co-occurrence clusters appeared linked to parvovirus B19, influenza, CMV and Epstein-Barr virus.

Libraries were made using the immunoSEQ multiplex PCR assay. A mixture of 60 forward primers for TCR Vbeta segments and 13 reverse primers for TCR Jbeta segments was used in the multiplex PCR. The CDR3 region of rearranged TCR beta genes was amplified from genomic DNA with a multiplex PCR assay. The Illumina HiSeq System was used to sequence the amplified TCR beta libraries as 87-base-pair reads. Per the source publication's procedure: Across the 700 or so repertoires, a later analysis counted about 81 million unique TCR beta chains, 9.5 million to 12 million of which were shared by at least two donors. Raw reads were error-corrected and collapsed into unique sequences with a nearest-neighbor algorithm that merged closely related sequences to remove PCR and sequencing errors. Alignment of CDR3 sequences to IMGT reference sequences was used to assign V, D and J gene segments. For a sequence to be retained, a match of at least six nucleotides was required to both a V gene segment and a J gene segment. Rearrangements were called productive when the CDR3 lacked stop codons and stayed in frame with V and J; all others were non-productive. CDR3 was defined by IMGT convention, running from the second conserved V-encoded cysteine to the conserved J-encoded phenylalanine. Sequences without an unambiguous match to a single V gene segment were excluded from the earlier analysis of several hundred of the donors. An earlier analysis of approximately 590 of the donors classified V segments as functional when productive rearrangements were above 56.7% and as segregating when the standard deviation between donors was above 5%. A statistical classification framework was built to diagnose cytomegalovirus status from the catalog of TCR beta chain sequences. In a later analysis, V and J genes were assigned by comparing TCR nucleotide sequences against IMGT/GENE-DB human TR gene sequences. In a later analysis, CDR3 sequences and most-parsimonious VDJ recombination scenarios were assigned using the TCRdist pipeline. In a later analysis, each TCR beta chain was defined by its CDR3 amino acid sequence together with its V-gene family, and reads lacking a unique V-gene family were excluded. A later analysis removed 450 to 600 highly shared, low-generation-probability nucleotide sequences to deal with suspected cross-contamination and a sequencing artifact. In a later analysis, a clonal expansion index for each public chain was calculated from normalized within-repertoire ranks of inferred template counts. Generation probabilities in a later analysis came from a VDJ recombination model fitted to out-of-frame rearrangements, and those results were checked against IGoR. In a later analysis, hypergeometric tests were used to score TCR-TCR, TCR-HLA and TCR-CMV co-occurrence, with a repertoire-size bias correction applied to TCR pairs. To estimate false discovery rates, a later analysis permuted the HLA or CMV assignments 20 times. In a later analysis, co-occurring TCRs were grouped using DBSCAN, and TCRdist sequence similarity was added for clustering within HLA-allele-positive subsets. Co-occurrence clustering excluded repertoires with fewer than 30,000 or more than 120,000 public chains, plus five with anomalous nucleotide sharing. TCRdb limited this immuneACCESS table to in-frame rearrangements with V and J called. A share of clones is missing; checked studies link under half to unresolved V genes, and the rest is unexplained. That table gives V, J and clone size, and the DNA gave D and trimming. Counted in this sample were about 120,000 clones; around three quarters of them appeared once. The top ten constitute around 5.8% of the sample.

The cohort consisted of 600 or so healthy bone marrow donors. At the time of sampling, every cohort member was nominally healthy, though immune exposures that went unrecorded were likely present. The donor tested CMV seropositive and was one of the 289 seropositive cohort members. A peripheral blood sample was provided by each donor, and peripheral blood mononuclear cells were used for TCR beta sequencing. The Qiagen DNeasy Blood Extraction Kit was used to extract genomic DNA from the blood cell samples. Relative to germline, V is 0 bases shorter and J is 6 bases shorter, with 11 bases between their ends. Sequences GTSNPN (CDR1) and SVGIG (CDR2) are obtained from the germline V gene (reference sequence). From cysteine to phenylalanine, the CDR3 is 13 amino acids long. The DNA shown is the 39-base CDR3, in frame from base 1.

This clonotype was obtained from a young man in good health and CMV-seropositive. The specimen was PBMCs. Recombination connected TRBV30 to TRBJ1-1; the D gene is perhaps TRBD1, from 6 matching bases. The nucleotide sequence reads as follows: TGTGCCTGGAGTGTACTCCACAGGGCTGAAGCTTTCTTT. Translated, this is CAWSVLHRAEAFF.